The 25 T cell receptor beta chains given below trace back to one sample, sequenced in a study of blood T cell repertoires in COVID-19. This table comes from immunoSEQ multiplex PCR, and its TCRdb copy is limited to in-frame clones, with some not included. The table records 260,000 or so clones, 83% of them present only once. The specimen sequenced was PBMCs or T cells enriched from blood (not recorded which). The receptors were sampled from a woman aged 40 to 50 who had been exposed to COVID-19.

V and J are TRBV12-5 and TRBJ1-1; D is possibly TRBD1 (5 bases). Germline V gene lookup returns CDR1 LGHNT and CDR2 FRNRAP. V lost 5 bases to trimming and J lost 1 base, with 17 bases between them. The CDR3 has 16 amino acids. The DNA for the CDR3 is TGTGCTAGTGGTAGCGGGCCCTCAAGGGGGAACACTGAAGCTTTCTTT. Its protein is CASGSGPSRGNTEAFF.

V gene TRBV27 combines with J gene TRBJ1-2; D not certain. Germline assignment: CDR1 MNHEY and CDR2 SMNVEV (reference sequence). The ends were cut back, 3 bases at V and 4 bases at J, with 9 bases in the middle. This CDR3 is built from 13 residues. DNA for the CDR3: TGTGCCAGCAGTTTTGAGGGCTTCTATGGCTACACCTTC. It translates to CASSFEGFYGYTF.

V gene TRBV7-9 combines with J gene TRBJ2-7; 8 bases line up with TRBD1. The trim removed 5 bases at V and 3 bases at J, leaving 6 bases unmatched. This CDR3 has 14 residues. Germline V lookup: CDR1 SEHNR, CDR2 FQNEAQ (reference sequence). The CDR3 DNA reads TGTGCCAGCAGCCCGGACAGGGTTGGCTACGAGCAGTACTTC. Protein sequence: CASSPDRVGYEQYF.

This clone was seen once. This chain uses TRBV11-2 with TRBJ1-4; tentative D call: TRBD1 (5 bases). Germline CDR1 reads SGHAT; CDR2 reads FQNNGV. This CDR3 is built from 14 residues. The V end lost 5 bases, the J end lost 0 bases, and 7 bases lay between the germline ends. The CDR3 region is CASSQGSTNEKLFF. CDR3 nucleotides: TGTGCCAGCAGCCAGGGTTCAACTAATGAAAAACTGTTTTTT. Drawing the rest from reference TRBV11-2 and TRBJ1-4, the complete variable domain is EAGVAQSPRYKIIEKRQSVAFWCNPISGHATLYWYQQILGQGPKLLIQFQNNGVVDDSQLPKDRFSAERLKGVDSTLKIQPAKLEDSAVYLCASSQGSTNEKLFFGSGTQLSVL.

This rearrangement joins TRBV19 to TRBJ1-2; weak D call: TRBD1 (5 bases). There are 13 residues in the CDR3. The germline CDR1 and CDR2 sequences are LNHDA and SQIVND (reference sequence). This CDR3 is CGGDTIANYGYTF. In nucleotides, the CDR3 is TGTGGGGGGGATACGATAGCTAACTATGGCTACACCTTC.

This chain uses TRBV27 with TRBJ2-1; TRBD2 aligns across 8 bases. The germline V gene encodes CDR1 MNHEY and CDR2 SMNVEV (reference sequence). There are 14 residues in the CDR3. The ends lost 4 bases at V and 5 bases at J; junction bases unmatched: 4. Here the CDR3 reads CASSSGGPHNEQFF. The DNA for the CDR3 is TGTGCCAGCAGTTCGGGGGGGCCCCACAATGAGCAGTTCTTC.

The rearrangement uses TRBV12-3 or TRBV12-4 and TRBJ1-1; TRBD1 matches at 9 bases. Trimming cost V 6 bases and J 10 bases; bases outside gene matches: 9. The CDR3 is made up of 13 amino acids. For the CDR3, the DNA is TGTGCCAGCAGGTCGTACAGGGGGCAACGAGCTTTCTTT. It yields the protein CASRSYRGQRAFF.

This chain connects TRBV28 to TRBJ1-2, with D unresolved. Per germline, CDR1 MDHEN and CDR2 SYDVKM. V was cut by 2 bases and J by 4 bases, with 8 bases left in between. CDR3 size: 13 residues. CDR3 in amino acids: CASSLGQPYGYTF. CDR3 DNA sequence: TGTGCCAGCAGTTTAGGGCAGCCCTATGGCTACACCTTC.

The V gene is TRBV5-1, the J gene TRBJ2-5; TRBD1 might be the D (5 bases). Germline V lookup: CDR1 SGHRS, CDR2 YFSETQ. Trimming removed 3 bases from V and 4 bases from J, with 16 bases in between. This CDR3 contains 15 residues. Written as DNA, the CDR3 is TGCGCCAGCAGCTCTGGACCCCCACAGGCAGAGACCCAGTACTTC. Translation gives CASSSGPPQAETQYF.

The V call is TRBV18, the J call TRBJ1-2; unclear D gene. In germline, CDR1 is KGHSH, CDR2 LQKENI. This CDR3 is 16 amino acids long. Between the trimmed V and J ends, which lost 3 bases and 4 bases, there was a span of 18 bases. DNA for the CDR3: TGTGCCAGCTCACCCTCGAACGTGGCCAGTTCCTATGGCTACACCTTC. Residues: CASSPSNVASSYGYTF.

The chain carries TRBV6-5 and TRBJ1-2; possible D gene TRBD1, 6 bases. Between the trimmed V and J ends, which lost 7 bases and 2 bases, there was a span of 17 bases. Germline CDR1 is MNHEY and CDR2 is SVGAGI. The CDR3 extends over 15 amino acids. CDR3 nucleotide sequence: TGTGCCAGCAAGAGGGGGTCCGGGACAAACTATGGCTACACCTTC. It specifies CASKRGSGTNYGYTF.

The rearrangement joins TRBV28 to TRBJ2-7; TRBD1 agrees at 9 bases. CDR1 and CDR2 from the germline V gene are MDHEN and SYDVKM. Losses at the gene ends were 4 bases for V and 2 bases for J; bases not matched to a gene: 3. CDR3 size: 14 residues. The CDR3 bases are TGTGCCAGCAGTTCCGGGACAGGGACCTACGAGCAGTACTTC. It codes for CASSSGTGTYEQYF.

The chain employs TRBV2 and TRBJ2-7; a weak D match, TRBD2 (5 bases). Germline values: CDR1 SNHLY, CDR2 FYNNEI. The CDR3 is made up of 16 amino acids. Trimming removed 5 bases at V and 0 bases at J, with 17 bases between. The CDR3 reads CASSPAPGWSSYEQYF. The CDR3 bases are TGTGCCAGCAGTCCAGCCCCGGGGTGGAGCTCCTACGAGCAGTACTTC.

The V call is TRBV2, the J call TRBJ1-1, with 9 positions matching TRBD1. CDR1 and CDR2 (germline): SNHLY, FYNNEI. The J segment lost 0 bases and the V segment lost 6 bases, leaving 2 bases of the junction unmatched. This CDR3 is 14 amino acids long. The CDR3 spells CASRDRGVNTEAFF. The CDR3 DNA is TGTGCCAGCAGAGACAGGGGGGTGAACACTGAAGCTTTCTTT.

The gene calls are TRBV9 and TRBJ2-1; no clear D. CDR1 SGDLS and CDR2 YYNGEE come from the germline V gene. The V and J ends lost 7 bases and 6 bases respectively, with 11 bases between them. This CDR3 comprises 12 residues. CDR3 sequence reads: CASGGVTNEQFF. The CDR3 DNA reads as TGTGCCAGCGGCGGAGTAACCAATGAGCAGTTCTTC. The whole variable domain, remainder taken from reference TRBV9 and TRBJ2-1, is DSGVTQTPKHLITATGQRVTLRCSPRSGDLSVYWYQQSLDQGLQFLIQYYNGEERAKGNILERFSAQQFPDLHSELNLSSLELGDSALYFCASGGVTNEQFFGPGTRLTVL.

This clone appeared a single time. The gene calls are TRBV5-4 and TRBJ2-1, with TRBD1 matching over 9 bases. V lost 0 bases to trimming and J lost 7 bases; unmatched junction nucleotides: 5. The CDR3 totals 15 residues. CDR1 and CDR2 (germline): SGHNT, YYREEE (reference sequence). The CDR3: CASSLAGTGWNEQFF. CDR3 nucleotides: TGTGCCAGCAGCTTGGCGGGGACAGGGTGGAATGAGCAGTTCTTC.

V and J are TRBV5-6 and TRBJ1-3; weak D call: TRBD1 (6 bases). CDR1 is SGHDT, CDR2 YYEEEE, per germline. Trimming shortened V by 9 bases and J by 4 bases, and 17 bases separated the two germline ends. This CDR3 has 14 residues. This CDR3 is CATPEGGAGNTIYF. CDR3 in DNA: TGTGCCACCCCCGAGGGGGGGGCCGGAAACACCATATATTTT.

This rearrangement joins TRBV27 to TRBJ2-7; D perhaps matches TRBD2 (7 bases). CDR3 length: 13 residues. CDR1 is MNHEY and CDR2 is SMNVEV in the germline V gene (reference sequence). Trimming removed 8 bases at V and 6 bases at J, with 17 bases between. CDR3 sequence (DNA): TGTGCCAGCGCTACCGCGAGGGGGGGCGAGCAGTACTTC. Protein sequence: CASATARGGEQYF.

This clone has only one observation. The chain combines TRBV7-2 with TRBJ1-1; the match to TRBD1 covers 7 bases. The germline CDR1 and CDR2 sequences are SGHTA and FQGNSA. After removal of 1 base from V and 0 bases from J, the junction contained 11 bases not matched to a gene. The CDR3 runs 18 residues. The CDR3 region is CASSLVSGQHLMNTEAFF. The CDR3 coding sequence is TGTGCCAGCAGCTTAGTCTCGGGACAGCATTTGATGAACACTGAAGCTTTCTTT. Based on the CDR3 plus reference TRBV7-2 and TRBJ1-1, the full variable domain is GAGVSQSPSNKVTEKGKDVELRCDPISGHTALYWYRQSLGQGLEFLIYFQGNSAPDKSGLPSDRFSAERTGGSVSTLTIQRTQQEDSAVYLCASSLVSGQHLMNTEAFFGQGTRLTVV.

The V call is TRBV12-3 or TRBV12-4, the J call TRBJ2-3; no firm D call. Trimming shortened V by 6 bases and J by 1 base, and 5 bases separated the two germline ends. CDR3 length: 12 residues. The CDR3 loop is CASRSRTDTQYF. CDR3 nucleotides: TGTGCCAGCAGATCTCGCACAGATACGCAGTATTTT.

CDR3 in DNA: TGCGCCAGCAGCTTGGGGCGGGGGAAAGAGACCCAGTACTTC. Its protein is CASSLGRGKETQYF. The chain joins TRBV5-1 to TRBJ2-5, with 7 nucleotides matching TRBD2. Germline CDR1 and CDR2: SGHRS and YFSETQ. V shed 0 bases, J shed 3 bases, and the junction held 2 bases outside the gene matches. The CDR3 spans 14 residues.

The chain combines TRBV7-3 with TRBJ1-1; TRBD1 is a possible D gene (5 bases). V was trimmed by 4 bases and J by 1 base, leaving 10 bases between them. The germline gives CDR1 SGHTA, CDR2 FQGTGA. The CDR3 sequence is 14 residues long. CDR3 sequence: CASSSIGQNTEAFF. CDR3 nucleotide sequence: TGTGCCAGCAGCTCAATCGGACAGAACACTGAAGCTTTCTTT.

The chain carries TRBV2 and TRBJ1-2; 9 positions agree with TRBD1. Germline-derived CDR1 and CDR2 are SNHLY and FYNNEI. The trim removed 5 bases at V and 6 bases at J, leaving 13 bases unmatched. The CDR3 extends over 16 amino acids. The CDR3 is CASSPGTGTQGDGYTF. The CDR3 bases are TGTGCCAGCAGTCCCGGGACAGGGACCCAAGGAGATGGCTACACCTTC. Full variable domain (rest looked up from reference TRBV2 and TRBJ1-2): EPEVTQTPSHQVTQMGQEVILRCVPISNHLYFYWYRQILGQKVEFLVSFYNNEISEKSEIFDDQFSVERPDGSNFTLKIRSTKLEDSAMYFCASSPGTGTQGDGYTFGSGTRLTVV.

The J gene is TRBJ2-3, the V gene TRBV30; D gene ambiguous. Germline-derived CDR1 and CDR2 are GTSNPN and SVGIG (reference sequence). The CDR3 covers 12 residues. Trimming removed 2 bases from V and 10 bases from J, with 13 bases in between. The DNA of the CDR3 is TGTGCCTGGAGTCCTGCACAGATAGCGCAGTATTTT. It codes for CAWSPAQIAQYF.

The chain uses TRBV10-3 and TRBJ1-2; 9 bases are a match to TRBD1. CDR1 is ENHRY and CDR2 is SYGVKD in the germline V gene. This CDR3 is 14 amino acids long. V lost 5 bases to trimming and J lost 7 bases; unmatched junction nucleotides: 8. The CDR3 region is CAISSGTGSSGYTF. DNA of the CDR3: TGTGCCATCAGTTCTGGGACAGGGAGTTCTGGCTACACCTTC.